These 7 T cell receptor beta chains originate from one sample sequenced in a study of early T cells in non-severe SARS-CoV-2 infection. A single record per CDR3 protein comes from TCRdb applying MiXCR to the 5' RACE reads. Of 100,000 to 150,000 distinct CDR3 sequences in the sample, about 15% were seen once. Sequenced material: whole blood. All receptors come from an adult who was a healthcare worker with PCR-confirmed SARS-CoV-2 infection or an uninfected control (not recorded which).

This clonotype was observed many times. The chain has TRBV6-8 and TRBJ2-6; TRBD2 matches at 8 bases. The CDR3 runs 20 residues. Germline V gene sequence: CDR1 MNHGY, CDR2 SAAAGT. V lost 6 bases, J lost 0 bases, and 16 bases stayed unmatched. DNA for the CDR3: TGTGCCAGCAGCCATCCCGAGCGGGGGACATCGAGCTCTGGGGCCAACGTCCTGACTTTC. It codes for CASSHPERGTSSSGANVLTF.

This clonotype has only a few counts. The rearrangement joins TRBV12-3 or TRBV12-4 to TRBJ1-5; 7 bases align to TRBD1. Germline trimming cut 1 base from V and 3 bases from J; bases unmatched to any gene: 3. The CDR3 is made up of 15 amino acids. DNA of the CDR3: TGTGCCAGCAGTTTAGGGGGACAGAACAATCAGCCCCAGCATTTT. Its protein product is CASSLGGQNNQPQHF.

This chain connects TRBV20-1 to TRBJ2-3, with 7 bases lining up with TRBD1. The CDR3 has 14 residues. Germline-derived CDR1 and CDR2 are DFQATT and SNEGSKA (reference sequence). V lost 8 bases and J lost 0; bases outside the gene matches: 8. CDR3 amino acids: CSPRQGGSTDTQYF. CDR3 bases: TGCAGTCCAAGACAGGGCGGGAGCACAGATACGCAGTATTTT.

The chain is built from TRBV11-2 and TRBJ1-2; perhaps TRBD1 as D (5 bases). The V and J ends lost 3 bases and 8 bases respectively, with 19 bases between them. This CDR3 is 15 amino acids long. Germline V gene sequence: CDR1 SGHAT, CDR2 FQNNGV. The CDR3 spells CASSLALQGEYGYTF. In DNA form, the CDR3 reads TGTGCCAGCAGCTTGGCCCTTCAGGGTGAATACGGCTACACCTTC.

In this sample, this clonotype turned up a few times. V usage is TRBV27 and J usage is TRBJ2-7; unclear D gene. CDR1 is MNHEY and CDR2 is SMNVEV in the germline V gene (reference sequence). Trimming stripped 5 bases from V and 5 bases from J, with 16 bases between. The length of the CDR3 is 14 residues. The CDR3 DNA reads as TGTGCCAGCAGTCTCAGGAGTGGTATGGACGAGCAGTACTTC. Translated: CASSLRSGMDEQYF.

The table lists this clonotype with a few counts. The J gene is TRBJ1-5, the V gene TRBV12-3 or TRBV12-4; D gene ambiguous. The length of the CDR3 is 12 residues. V shed 8 bases and J shed 7 bases, with 12 bases lying between them. The CDR3 region has the DNA TGTGCCAGCGGAGATACGGGGCAGCCCCAGCATTTT. It translates to CASGDTGQPQHF.

The chain recombines TRBV11-2 with TRBJ1-1; D remains unclear. The CDR3 has 14 amino acids. Trimming pared 5 bases from V and 4 bases from J, leaving 14 bases between. Germline CDR1 is SGHAT and CDR2 is FQNNGV. In nucleotides, the CDR3 is TGTGCCAGCAGCCACGTCAGACGGTCCACTGAAGCTTTCTTT. Protein product: CASSHVRRSTEAFF.